The present entry profiles one T cell receptor beta chain with its context. Per germline, CDR1 MNHEY and CDR2 SMNVEV (reference sequence). The CDR3 totals 16 residues. V was clipped by 5 bases and J by 5 bases, with 21 bases between them. The sample belongs to a study of immune characterization of retroperitoneal liposarcoma. TCRdb passed the PCR reads through MiXCR, listing each CDR3 protein once. Among 9,000 to 13,000 distinct CDR3 sequences listed, 28% were seen once. The source is a male donor with retroperitoneal liposarcoma. The genes are TRBV27 and TRBJ2-5; possibly TRBD2 for D (6 bases). What was sequenced was tumor tissue. The chain's CDR3 is CASSHSQGLAKETQYF. DNA for the CDR3: TGTGCCAGCAGTCACTCCCAGGGACTTGCGAAGGAGACCCAGTACTTC.